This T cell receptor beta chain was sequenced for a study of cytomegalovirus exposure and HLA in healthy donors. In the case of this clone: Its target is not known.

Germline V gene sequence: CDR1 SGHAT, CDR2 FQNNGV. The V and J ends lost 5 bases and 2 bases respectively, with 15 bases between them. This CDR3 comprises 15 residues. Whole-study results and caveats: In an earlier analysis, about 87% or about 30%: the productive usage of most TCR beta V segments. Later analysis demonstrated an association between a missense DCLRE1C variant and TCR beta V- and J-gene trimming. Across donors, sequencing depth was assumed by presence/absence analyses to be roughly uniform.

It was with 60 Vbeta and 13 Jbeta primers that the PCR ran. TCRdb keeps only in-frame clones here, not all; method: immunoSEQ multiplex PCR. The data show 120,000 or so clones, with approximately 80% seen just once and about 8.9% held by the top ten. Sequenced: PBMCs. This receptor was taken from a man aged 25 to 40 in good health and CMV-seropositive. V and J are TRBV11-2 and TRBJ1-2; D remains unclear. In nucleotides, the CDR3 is TGTGCCAGCAGCCCGAAGCGTGGCAGCAACTATGGCTACACCTTC. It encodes CASSPKRGSNYGYTF.